The T cell receptor beta chain under discussion was sequenced for a study of monozygotic twins with inflammatory bowel disease. This CDR3 comprises 14 residues. Germline CDR1 and CDR2: SGHDT and YYEEEE. TCRdb re-called the 5' RACE reads; every CDR3 protein appears as one record, without DNA. This sample's table has a few hundred thousand distinct CDR3 sequences. The sample consisted of blood. The chain couples TRBV5-6 to TRBJ2-3. This clonotype was obtained from a human donor with ulcerative colitis or Crohn's disease, or a healthy co-twin of an affected twin (not recorded which). CDR3 amino acids: CASSFSALTDTQYF.